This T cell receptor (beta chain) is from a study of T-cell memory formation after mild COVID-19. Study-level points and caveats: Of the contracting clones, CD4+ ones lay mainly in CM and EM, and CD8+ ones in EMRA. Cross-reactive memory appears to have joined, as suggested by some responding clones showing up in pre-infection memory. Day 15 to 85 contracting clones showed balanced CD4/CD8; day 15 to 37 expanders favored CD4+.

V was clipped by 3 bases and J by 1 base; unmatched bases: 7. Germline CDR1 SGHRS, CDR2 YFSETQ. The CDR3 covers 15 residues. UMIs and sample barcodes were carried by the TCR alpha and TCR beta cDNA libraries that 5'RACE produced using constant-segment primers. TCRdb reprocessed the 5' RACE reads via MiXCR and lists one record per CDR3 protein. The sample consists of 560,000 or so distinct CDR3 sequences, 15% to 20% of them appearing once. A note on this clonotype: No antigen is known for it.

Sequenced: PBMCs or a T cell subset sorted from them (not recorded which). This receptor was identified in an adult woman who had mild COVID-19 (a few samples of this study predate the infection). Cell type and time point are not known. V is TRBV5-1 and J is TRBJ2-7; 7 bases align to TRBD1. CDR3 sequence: CASSWDSHPSYEQYF. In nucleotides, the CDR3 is TGCGCCAGCAGCTGGGACAGCCACCCGTCCTACGAGCAGTACTTC.